This is a list of T cell receptor beta chains from one sample in a study of OX40 agonist ivuxolimab in advanced cancers. Profiled with immunoSEQ multiplex PCR; TCRdb holds only in-frame clones, not every one. The table records roughly 73,000 clones, roughly 84% of them present only once. Here the sequenced sample was CD4+ or CD8+ T cells sorted from blood, taken in a trial of the OX40 agonist ivuxolimab. The receptor set was obtained from an adult with an advanced solid tumor such as melanoma, head and neck, liver or kidney cancer. The CDR3 runs from the conserved cysteine through the conserved F or W. D genes are given only for firm matches. Clone size is not always given. Where it is, it says once, few, many or a class for expanded clones.

J gene | V gene | clone size | D gene | CDR3 protein | CDR3 DNA
TRBJ1-1 | TRBV19 | NA | NA | CASSRTVISTEAFF | TGTGCCAGTAGTCGGACAGTGATTAGCACTGAAGCTTTCTTT
TRBJ1-1 | TRBV9 | NA | NA | CASSAQVGNTEAFF | TGTGCCAGCAGCGCCCAGGTGGGGAACACTGAAGCTTTCTTT
TRBJ2-1 | TRBV7-3 | NA | NA | CASSPSYYYNEQFF | TGTGCCAGCAGCCCCTCCTATTACTACAATGAGCAGTTCTTC
TRBJ1-5 | TRBV19 | NA | NA | CASIRGGIGNQPQHF | TGTGCCAGTATTAGAGGAGGGATCGGCAATCAGCCCCAGCATTTT
TRBJ2-7 | TRBV16 | NA | NA | CASSQPGAGSYEQYF | TGTGCCAGCAGCCAACCGGGAGCAGGATCCTACGAGCAGTACTTC
TRBJ1-6 | TRBV19 | NA | NA | CASRGLSSYNSPLHF | TGTGCCAGTCGGGGCCTAAGCTCCTATAATTCACCCCTCCACTTT
TRBJ2-5 | TRBV19 | NA | NA | CASSIRGDRQETQYF | TGTGCCAGTAGTATAAGGGGGGACAGACAAGAGACCCAGTACTTC
TRBJ2-7 | TRBV18 | NA | NA | CASSPRDTSYEQYF | TGTGCCAGCTCACCACGTGACACCTCCTACGAGCAGTACTTC
TRBJ2-7 | TRBV7-9 | few | NA | CASSLGASQQLGEQYF | TGTGCCAGCAGCTTAGGGGCCTCACAACAACTGGGGGAGCAGTACTTC
TRBJ1-1 | TRBV4-1 | NA | NA | CASSQDSRNTEAFF | TGCGCCAGCAGCCAAGATAGTCGGAACACTGAAGCTTTCTTT
TRBJ2-5 | TRBV10-2 | NA | TRBD2 | CASSDGLAGSETQYF | TGCGCCAGCAGTGATGGGCTAGCGGGATCGGAGACCCAGTACTTC
TRBJ2-1 | TRBV7-2 | NA | TRBD2 | CASSAGLAANNEQFF | TGTGCCAGCAGCGCTGGACTAGCGGCCAACAATGAGCAGTTCTTC
TRBJ2-1 | TRBV5-1 | NA | TRBD2 | CASSFGAGTYNEQFF | TGCGCCAGCAGCTTCGGAGCGGGGACTTACAATGAGCAGTTCTTC
TRBJ2-7 | TRBV5-6 | many | TRBD1 | CASSTDRGQYEQYF | TGTGCCAGCAGCACAGACAGGGGGCAATACGAGCAGTACTTC
TRBJ2-7 | TRBV5-6 | once | TRBD1 | CASRDGQGYEQYF | TGTGCCAGCAGGGACGGACAGGGCTACGAGCAGTACTTC
TRBJ1-6 | TRBV6-5 | few | NA | CASSYSSNVNSPLHF | TGTGCCAGCAGTTACTCGTCCAATGTTAATTCACCCCTCCACTTT
TRBJ1-2 | TRBV5-4 | NA | NA | CASSLGGTDYGYTF | TGTGCCAGCAGCTTAGGGGGGACGGACTATGGCTACACCTTC
TRBJ2-7 | TRBV6-1 | NA | NA | CASSEVIRSGEQYF | TGTGCCAGCAGTGAAGTCATCAGGTCAGGCGAGCAGTACTTC
TRBJ2-1 | TRBV14 | few | NA | CASSTSGGSYNEQFF | TGTGCCAGCAGCACATCCGGGGGTTCCTACAATGAGCAGTTCTTC
TRBJ1-4 | TRBV2 | NA | TRBD1 | CASIGTGGEKLFF | TGTGCCAGCATTGGGACAGGGGGGGAAAAACTGTTTTTT
TRBJ2-1 | TRBV6-6 | NA | TRBD2 | CASSYPSGGGPNEQFF | TGTGCCAGCAGTTACCCTAGCGGGGGGGGACCCAATGAGCAGTTCTTC
TRBJ1-2 | TRBV7-2 | NA | TRBD1 | CASSSTGLSANYGYTF | TGTGCCAGCAGCTCGACAGGGCTCTCAGCTAACTATGGCTACACCTTC
TRBJ2-1 | TRBV15 | NA | NA | CATSRGPRNEQFF | TGTGCCACCAGCAGAGGACCCCGAAATGAGCAGTTCTTC
TRBJ1-5 | TRBV5-1 | NA | NA | CASSLGLLGDVNQPQHF | TGCGCCAGCAGCTTGGGGTTGTTGGGGGACGTCAATCAGCCCCAGCATTTT
TRBJ2-7 | TRBV4-2 | NA | NA | CASTTNITRLSYEQYF | TGTGCCAGCACAACCAATATAACTCGACTCTCCTACGAGCAGTACTTC
TRBJ1-5 | TRBV6-1 | NA | NA | CASREGSSNQPQHF | TGTGCCAGCAGGGAGGGTTCTAGCAATCAGCCCCAGCATTTT
TRBJ2-1 | TRBV7-6 | NA | NA | CASSLASGLGGYHEQFF | TGTGCCAGCAGCTTAGCGTCCGGGCTAGGGGGTTATCATGAGCAGTTCTTC
TRBJ1-2 | TRBV4-2 | NA | TRBD1 | CASSHPGQGDFNGYTF | TGTGCCAGCAGCCATCCGGGACAGGGGGATTTCAATGGCTACACCTTC
TRBJ1-5 | TRBV2 | NA | TRBD1 | CASSGDRVNQPQHF | TGTGCCAGCAGTGGGGACAGGGTAAATCAGCCCCAGCATTTT
TRBJ1-5 | TRBV4-2 | NA | NA | CASSQDIAGEGNQPQHF | TGTGCCAGCAGCCAAGATATCGCAGGGGAGGGCAATCAGCCCCAGCATTTT
TRBJ2-7 | TRBV10-3 | once | TRBD1 | CAISARDRANYEQYF | TGTGCCATCAGTGCCCGGGACAGGGCTAACTACGAGCAGTACTTC
TRBJ2-7 | TRBV4-3 | once | TRBD1 | CASSHGTVSYEQYF | TGCGCCAGCAGCCATGGGACAGTCTCCTACGAGCAGTACTTC
TRBJ2-1 | TRBV10-3 | few | NA | CAISEFETVNEQFF | TGTGCCATCAGTGAATTTGAGACAGTCAATGAGCAGTTCTTC
TRBJ2-2 | TRBV27 | NA | TRBD2 | CASSSGTSGKTGELFF | TGTGCCAGCAGTTCCGGGACTAGCGGGAAAACCGGGGAGCTGTTTTTT
TRBJ2-7 | TRBV2 | NA | NA | CASSYTAIEQYF | TGTGCCAGCAGTTATACGGCGATCGAGCAGTACTTC
TRBJ1-6 | TRBV30 | few | NA | CAWREFQGFNSPLHF | TGTGCCTGGAGAGAATTCCAGGGGTTTAATTCACCCCTCCACTTT
TRBJ2-7 | TRBV28 | NA | NA | CASSSPYEQYF | TGTGCCAGCAGTTCCCCCTACGAGCAGTACTTC
TRBJ2-1 | TRBV4-1 | NA | NA | CASSQVHWGSTYNEQFF | TGCGCCAGCAGCCAAGTACACTGGGGGTCGACCTACAATGAGCAGTTCTTC
TRBJ2-3 | TRBV19 | once | TRBD2 | CASSNRAGGATDTQYF | TGTGCCAGTAGTAATCGCGCCGGGGGGGCGACAGATACGCAGTATTTT
TRBJ2-3 | TRBV4-3 | NA | NA | CASSQRATDTQYF | TGCGCCAGCAGCCAAAGGGCAACCGATACGCAGTATTTT
TRBJ2-2 | TRBV5-1 | NA | TRBD1 | CASSLWTGATGELFF | TGCGCCAGCAGCCTATGGACAGGGGCCACCGGGGAGCTGTTTTTT
TRBJ2-1 | TRBV7-2 | once | NA | CASSLMGNEQFF | TGTGCCAGCAGCTTAATGGGAAATGAGCAGTTCTTC
TRBJ2-5 | TRBV4-1 | NA | NA | CASSQEFGGISETQYF | TGCGCCAGCAGCCAAGAGTTCGGCGGGATATCTGAGACCCAGTACTTC
TRBJ1-1 | TRBV5-4 | NA | NA | CASSLGLNTEAFF | TGTGCCAGCAGCTTAGGGTTGAACACTGAAGCTTTCTTT
TRBJ2-2 | TRBV27 | NA | NA | CASSLQGSRGELFF | TGTGCCAGCAGTTTGCAGGGATCAAGGGGGGAGCTGTTTTTT
TRBJ1-3 | TRBV11-2 | NA | NA | CASSSFSGNTIYF | TGTGCCAGCAGCTCTTTCTCTGGAAACACCATATATTTT
TRBJ2-3 | TRBV18 | few | NA | CASSPPEDTQYF | TGTGCCAGCTCACCACCCGAAGATACGCAGTATTTT
TRBJ2-4 | TRBV4-3 | NA | NA | CASSQDLGGPKNIQYF | TGCGCCAGCAGCCAAGATTTAGGCGGACCCAAAAACATTCAGTACTTC
TRBJ1-4 | TRBV6-1 | once | NA | CASSRSGEKLFF | TGTGCCAGCAGCCGGAGTGGGGAAAAACTGTTTTTT
TRBJ1-2 | TRBV28 | NA | TRBD1 | CASRRTGGGGYTF | TGTGCCAGCAGACGGACAGGAGGCGGCGGCTACACCTTC
TRBJ1-5 | TRBV18 | NA | TRBD1 | CASSPWTGGNQPQHF | TGTGCCAGCTCACCGTGGACAGGGGGCAATCAGCCCCAGCATTTT
TRBJ2-1 | TRBV4-1 | NA | TRBD2 | CASSGLTGGFYNEQFF | TGCGCCAGCAGCGGACTAACGGGGGGGTTTTACAATGAGCAGTTCTTC
TRBJ2-5 | TRBV9 | NA | TRBD2 | CASSVDSGKRETQYF | TGTGCCAGCAGCGTTGATAGCGGGAAAAGGGAGACCCAGTACTTC
TRBJ2-2 | TRBV15 | NA | NA | CATSREGNGELFF | TGTGCCACCAGCAGAGAGGGGAACGGGGAGCTGTTTTTT
TRBJ2-3 | TRBV18 | NA | NA | CASSPPGSTDTQYF | TGTGCCAGCTCACCGCCGGGATCCACAGATACGCAGTATTTT